These 17 T cell receptor beta chains came from one sample sequenced in a study of T cells in Graves' hyperthyroidism and ophthalmopathy. RNA transcripts were the template for amplifying TCR beta CDR3 regions. HTBI primers drove first-round RT-PCR of the TCR CDR3. TCRdb used MiXCR to reprocess the multiplex PCR reads, holding one entry per CDR3 protein. Altogether 500,000 to 600,000 distinct CDR3 sequences are present, about a sixth being singletons, with the ten largest covering about 17%. Specimen: blood. The origin of the receptors is a woman younger than 35 with Graves' hyperthyroidism.

As to this clonotype: A much larger clone lies one base from this, so it may be a read error. This chain connects TRBV5-1 to TRBJ2-7; D is unclear. The J call may be in error: the DNA end matches TRBJ2-1 better. The CDR3 runs to 14 residues. The germline gives CDR1 SGHRS, CDR2 YFSETQ. Here the CDR3 DNA reads TGCGCCAGCAGCTTGGCCGCGAAAACCTACGAGCAGTTCTTC. Residues: CASSLAAKTYEQFF.

This clonotype was counted a single time. A much larger clone lies one base from this, so it may be a read error. V and J are TRBV18 and TRBJ1-1; maybe TRBD1 (6 bases). Germline V gene data show CDR1 as KGHSH and CDR2 as LQKENI. The CDR3 is 13 amino acids. V was cut by 6 bases and J by 6 bases, with 14 bases left in between. The CDR3 is CASSQGQTSEAFF. The CDR3 nucleotides are TGTGCCAGCTCCCAGGGGCAGACATCTGAAGCTTTCTTT.

This clonotype was counted ten times or more. V and J are TRBV7-9 and TRBJ2-7, with D possibly being TRBD2 (5 bases). The germline gives CDR1 SEHNR, CDR2 FQNEAQ (reference sequence). The V and J ends lost 0 bases and 1 base respectively, with 22 bases between them. The CDR3 length is 19 residues. The DNA of the CDR3 is TGTGCCAGCAGCTTAGCCCTAGCCAGACGAGGCAGAAGATCCTACGAGCAGTACTTC. This encodes CASSLALARRGRRSYEQYF.

This clonotype was observed many times. V gene TRBV18 combines with J gene TRBJ2-3, with TRBD2 matching 8 bases. The CDR3 is made up of 16 amino acids. Germline V gene sequence: CDR1 KGHSH, CDR2 LQKENI. J was trimmed by 3 bases and V by 1 base; bases with no gene match: 6. The CDR3 protein is CASSPQFGGRTDTQYF. In DNA, the CDR3 is TGTGCCAGCTCACCACAATTTGGCGGGAGGACAGATACGCAGTATTTT.

The sample holds many counts of this clonotype. The rearrangement links TRBV13 to TRBJ2-7; D perhaps matches TRBD2 (6 bases). Germline V gene data show CDR1 as PRHDT and CDR2 as FYEKMQ (reference sequence). Trimming took 3 bases from V and 6 from J, leaving 15 bases between them. CDR3 size: 14 residues. In nucleotides, the CDR3 is TGTGCCAGCAGCTTCTCGGGAGAGTCTCTCGAGCAGTACTTC. This gives the protein CASSFSGESLEQYF.

This clonotype was counted once. A read error may explain this, as a much larger clone is one base away. The rearrangement links TRBV12-3 or TRBV12-4 to TRBJ1-2; 8 nucleotides agree with TRBD1. The CDR3 contains 14 residues. After removal of 5 bases from V and 4 bases from J, the junction contained 6 bases not matched to a gene. For the CDR3, the DNA is TGTGCCAGCAGTGGGGACAGGCCGTTCTATGGCTACACCTTC. Translating it yields CASSGDRPFYGYTF.

The CDR3 sequence: CASSFIRGTGTYEQYF. The CDR3 bases are TGTGCCAGCAGCTTTATACGCGGGACAGGGACCTACGAGCAGTACTTC. This chain connects TRBV11-2 to TRBJ2-7; 9 bases align to TRBD1. The junction had 8 bases not matched to a gene; V was cut back by 3 bases and J by 2 bases. The CDR3 has 16 amino acids. Germline values: CDR1 SGHAT, CDR2 FQNNGV.

The chain is built from TRBV19 and TRBJ2-4; 11 nucleotides line up with TRBD2. This CDR3 contains 19 residues. The V gene end was trimmed by 1 base and the J gene end by 1 base; junction bases not matched to a gene: 9. Germline V gene lookup returns CDR1 LNHDA and CDR2 SQIVND (reference sequence). CDR3 residues: CASSIGRLAGKAAKNIQYF. The CDR3 DNA sequence: TGTGCCAGTAGTATAGGAAGACTAGCGGGAAAAGCGGCCAAAAACATTCAGTACTTC.

V and J are TRBV9 and TRBJ1-1; D gene unclear. Germline loops: CDR1 SGDLS, CDR2 YYNGEE. This CDR3 has 13 residues. Trimming stripped 1 base from V and 0 bases from J, with 4 bases between. CDR3 sequence reads: CASSVQLNTEAFF. The CDR3 region has the DNA TGTGCCAGCAGCGTACAGCTGAACACTGAAGCTTTCTTT. Based on the CDR3 plus reference TRBV9 and TRBJ1-1, the full variable domain is DSGVTQTPKHLITATGQRVTLRCSPRSGDLSVYWYQQSLDQGLQFLIQYYNGEERAKGNILERFSAQQFPDLHSELNLSSLELGDSALYFCASSVQLNTEAFFGQGTRLTVV.

The chain links TRBV19 to TRBJ2-1, with no clear D. This CDR3 has 15 amino acids. Germline CDR1 reads LNHDA; CDR2 reads SQIVND (reference sequence). V dropped 4 bases and J dropped 1 base, with 11 bases sitting between them. DNA for the CDR3: TGTGCCAGTAGTAAGAACCAGCAATCCTACAATGAGCAGTTCTTC. Residues: CASSKNQQSYNEQFF.

V gene TRBV28 combines with J gene TRBJ1-5; no clear D gene. Germline-derived CDR1 and CDR2 are MDHEN and SYDVKM. CDR3 length: 13 amino acids. The V end lost 5 bases, the J end lost 3 bases, and 8 bases lay between the germline ends. Written as DNA, the CDR3 is TGTGCCAGCAGTGACGTGGCCAATCAGCCCCAGCATTTT. Translation: CASSDVANQPQHF. Together with reference TRBV28 and TRBJ1-5, the CDR3 gives the full variable domain: DVKVTQSSRYLVKRTGEKVFLECVQDMDHENMFWYRQDPGLGLRLIYFSYDVKMKEKGDIPEGYSVSREKKERFSLILESASTNQTSMYLCASSDVANQPQHFGDGTRLSIL.

This clonotype was seen at least ten times. The V and J genes are TRBV7-8 and TRBJ1-1, with 9 positions matching TRBD1. The CDR3 loop spans 14 amino acids. Germline V gene lookup returns CDR1 SGHVS and CDR2 FQNEAQ. V lost 5 bases and J lost 4; bases outside the gene matches: 5. This CDR3 is CASSPRDRATEAFF. The CDR3 nucleotides read TGTGCCAGCAGCCCCCGGGACAGGGCCACTGAAGCTTTCTTT.

Many counts were recorded for this clonotype. The chain uses TRBV20-1 and TRBJ2-1, with D tentatively TRBD2 (5 bases). V was pared by 5 bases and J by 3 bases, with 11 bases between. This CDR3 is 13 amino acids long. Per the germline V gene, CDR1 is DFQATT and CDR2 is SNEGSKA (reference sequence). Here the CDR3 DNA reads TGCAGTGCTGACGGGAATCACTACAATGAGCAGTTCTTC. This encodes CSADGNHYNEQFF.

This clonotype came up many times. The chain combines TRBV20-1 with TRBJ2-3; TRBD1 is a possible D gene (5 bases). Per the germline V gene, CDR1 is DFQATT and CDR2 is SNEGSKA (reference sequence). V was clipped by 0 bases and J by 4 bases, with 11 bases between them. There are 14 residues in the CDR3. CDR3 sequence reads: CSARDGRDADTQYF. The CDR3 DNA reads TGCAGTGCTAGAGACGGCAGGGATGCAGATACGCAGTATTTT.

The chain is built from TRBV19 and TRBJ2-3, with 11 bases matching TRBD2. The CDR3 consists of 15 residues. The V and J ends lost 5 bases and 5 bases, in that order; junction bases with no gene match: 6. Germline assignment: CDR1 LNHDA and CDR2 SQIVND (reference sequence). The CDR3 sequence is CASSHRSGGVDTQYF. As DNA, the CDR3 is TGTGCCAGTAGTCACCGTAGCGGGGGGGTAGATACGCAGTATTTT.

There are a few counts of this clonotype. The chain employs TRBV4-3 and TRBJ2-3, with 12 bases that match TRBD2. V trimming: 3 bases; J trimming: 3 bases; junction bases outside the gene matches: 4. CDR1 and CDR2 (germline): LGHNA, YSLEER. The length of the CDR3 is 16 residues. The CDR3 DNA reads as TGCGCCAGCAGCCACCTTCTAGCGGGGGGGACAGATACGCAGTATTTT. Translating it yields CASSHLLAGGTDTQYF.

This clonotype was counted at least ten times. The rearrangement joins TRBV29-1 to TRBJ2-3; perhaps TRBD2 as D (5 bases). The length of the CDR3 is 14 residues. Trimming removed 6 bases at V and 0 bases at J, with 13 bases between. Germline CDR1 reads SQVTM; CDR2 reads ANQGSEA. CDR3 nucleotide sequence: TGCAGCGTGGCGGGCAGGACTAGCACAGATACGCAGTATTTT. Protein sequence: CSVAGRTSTDTQYF.